This record covers a single T cell receptor beta chain. As originally analysed: Amplification of reference gene primers was used by the study to estimate nucleated cell counts. Assay: immunoSEQ multiplex PCR; the TCRdb copy retains only in-frame clones and omits some. The V and J calls and clone size are taken from that table; D and trimming were inferred from the DNA. Of about 140,000 clones listed, roughly 84% are singletons. The sample belongs to a study of blood T cell repertoires in COVID-19. At the level of the study: Acute-phase and convalescent COVID-19 samples originated in the United States, Italy and Spain. Sources were T cells, B-cell-depleted T cells, or PBMCs; the material itself was cDNA or gDNA.

CDR1 is MDHEN and CDR2 is SYDVKM in the germline V gene. The CDR3 has 9 amino acids. V gave up 5 bases and J gave up 13 bases, with 8 bases separating them. The specimen sequenced was peripheral blood. The rearrangement links TRBV28 to TRBJ1-2, with D hard to call. The sequence was obtained from a human donor in a cohort sampled during active COVID-19. CDR3 bases: TGTGCCAGCAGTCCCCCGGGCACCTTC. Protein product: CASSPPGTF.